This T cell receptor beta chain was found in a study of T cell responses to AZD1222 COVID-19 vaccine. Findings of the study overall: Targets within unmutated variant regions were reportedly found for nearly half of spike-specific TCRs. Baseline seropositivity occurred in only a handful of AZD1222 recipients. White British ancestry dominated among donors, who included more females, and clonal diversity was possibly underestimated.

Repertoires were generated with immunoSEQ multiplex PCR, while TCRdb's copy carries only in-frame clones and drops some. The data show about 92,000 clones, more than 75% seen once. With regard to this clone: Its antigen is not known.

V lost 5 bases and J lost 9, with 17 bases in between. From germline, CDR1 is SGHTA and CDR2 FQGNSA. The CDR3 extends over 14 amino acids. Source: peripheral blood, taken on day 0 of AZD1222 vaccination. This receptor was taken from an adult in good health. The chain employs TRBV7-2 and TRBJ2-1; a weak D match, TRBD1 (9 bases). In DNA form, the CDR3 reads TGTGCCAGCAGCAGGGACAGGGCGGGGGGTGAGCAGTTCTTC. The encoded protein is CASSRDRAGGEQFF.